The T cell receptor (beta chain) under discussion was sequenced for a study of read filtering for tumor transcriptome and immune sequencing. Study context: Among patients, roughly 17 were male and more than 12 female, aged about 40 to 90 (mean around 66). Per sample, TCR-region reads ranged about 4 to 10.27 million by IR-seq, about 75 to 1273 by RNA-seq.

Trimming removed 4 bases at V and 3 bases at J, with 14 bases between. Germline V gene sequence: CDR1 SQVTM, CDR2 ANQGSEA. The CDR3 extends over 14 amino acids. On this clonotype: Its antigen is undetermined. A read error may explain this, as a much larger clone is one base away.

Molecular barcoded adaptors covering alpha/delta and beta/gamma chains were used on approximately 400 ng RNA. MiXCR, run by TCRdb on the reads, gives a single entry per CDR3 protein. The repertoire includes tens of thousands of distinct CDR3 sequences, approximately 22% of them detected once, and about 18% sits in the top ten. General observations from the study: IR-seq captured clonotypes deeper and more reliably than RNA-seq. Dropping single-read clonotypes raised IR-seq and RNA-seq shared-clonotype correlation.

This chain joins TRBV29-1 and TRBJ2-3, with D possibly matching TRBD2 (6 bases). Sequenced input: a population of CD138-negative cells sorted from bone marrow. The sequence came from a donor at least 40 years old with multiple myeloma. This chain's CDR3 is CSVVPCGTTDTQYF. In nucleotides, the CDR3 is TGCAGCGTTGTGCCTTGCGGGACTACAGATACGCAGTATTTT.